This T cell receptor (beta chain) was identified in a study of T cells in Graves' hyperthyroidism and ophthalmopathy. Across the whole study: Blood was drawn when the patient was first diagnosed and still untreated.

PBMCs stemmed from less than 13 ml fresh peripheral blood. Trimming removed 4 bases from V and 1 base from J; junction bases left unmatched: 0. Germline CDR1 and CDR2: MNHEY and SVGEGT. This CDR3 comprises 14 residues. Ten or more counts support this clonotype. Using RNA transcripts as the source, TCR beta CDR3 regions were amplified. First-round RT-PCR targeting the TCR CDR3 was performed with the HTBI primer set. In TCRdb, the multiplex PCR reads were re-called with MiXCR into one record per CDR3 protein. The data contain roughly 380,000 distinct CDR3 sequences, about 20% of them singletons. The V and J genes are TRBV6-2 or TRBV6-3 and TRBJ2-2; 7 bases map to TRBD1. This sequence was found in a young woman with Graves' hyperthyroidism. Sequencing was done on a sample of blood. CDR3 sequence (DNA): TGTGCCAGCAGTTGGACAGGGAACACCGGGGAGCTGTTTTTT. It is translated as CASSWTGNTGELFF.